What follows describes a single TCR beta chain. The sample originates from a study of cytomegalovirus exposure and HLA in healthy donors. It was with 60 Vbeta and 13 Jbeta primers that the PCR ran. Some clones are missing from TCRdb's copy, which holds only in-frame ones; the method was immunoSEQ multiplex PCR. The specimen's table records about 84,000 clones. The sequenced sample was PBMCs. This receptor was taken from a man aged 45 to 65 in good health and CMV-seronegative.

CDR3 bases: TGTGCCAGCAGTTTATTGGGGCCAGGGGTCGACAATGAGCAGTTCTTC. The encoded protein is CASSLLGPGVDNEQFF. V and J are TRBV28 and TRBJ2-1; D possibly corresponds to TRBD1 (6 bases). Germline values: CDR1 MDHEN, CDR2 SYDVKM. V dropped 1 base and J dropped 5 bases, with 15 bases sitting between them. The CDR3 runs 16 residues.